This T cell receptor (beta chain) was retrieved from a study of beta chain features in type 1 diabetes. Study information: All samples combined gave roughly 110,000,000 sorted cells for examination. General study results and limits: Patients showed naive, central memory and Treg TCRB repertoires that appeared more similar than those of healthy donors.

The germline gives CDR1 SGHTA, CDR2 FQGNSA. The CDR3 contains 13 residues. Trimming took off 0 bases at V and 8 bases at J, with 8 bases between the two ends. As for this clone: Its target is unknown.

Expressed TCRB transcripts got sequenced, as all isolated RNA was reverse transcribed. Millions of reads, on average, came from each naive, central memory and regulatory T cell sample. Data came from immunoSEQ multiplex PCR; TCRdb stores just in-frame clones and leaves some out. This repertoire shows around 340,000 clones, around 20% found once; its top ten account for 0.044%. This clonotype was sampled from a woman aged 18-35 years in good health. The rearrangement links TRBV7-2 to TRBJ2-1; D ambiguous. Sequenced input: naive CD4+ T cells from blood. In nucleotides, the CDR3 is TGTGCCAGCAGCTTAGCGAGACGGGATGAGCAGTTCTTC. This encodes CASSLARRDEQFF.